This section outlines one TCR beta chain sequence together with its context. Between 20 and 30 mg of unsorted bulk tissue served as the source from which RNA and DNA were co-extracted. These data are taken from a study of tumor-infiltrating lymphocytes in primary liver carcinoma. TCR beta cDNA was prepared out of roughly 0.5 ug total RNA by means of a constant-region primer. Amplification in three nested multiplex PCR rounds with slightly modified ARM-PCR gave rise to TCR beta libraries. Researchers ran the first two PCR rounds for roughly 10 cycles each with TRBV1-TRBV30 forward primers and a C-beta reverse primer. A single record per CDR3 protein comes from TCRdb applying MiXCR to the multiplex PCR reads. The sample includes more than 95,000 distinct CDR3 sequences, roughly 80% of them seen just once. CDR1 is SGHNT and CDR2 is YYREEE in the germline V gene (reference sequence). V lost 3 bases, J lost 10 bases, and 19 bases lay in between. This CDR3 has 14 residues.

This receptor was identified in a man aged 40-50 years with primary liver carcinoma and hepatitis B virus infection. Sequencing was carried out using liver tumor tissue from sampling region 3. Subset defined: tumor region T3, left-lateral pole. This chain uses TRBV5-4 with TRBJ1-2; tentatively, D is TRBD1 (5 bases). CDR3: CASSSDISSSAYTF. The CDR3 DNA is TGTGCCAGCAGCTCGGACATTTCATCTAGTGCCTACACCTTC.